At least ten counts were recorded for the clone carrying this TCR beta chain. The time point was: newly diagnosed GD, antithyroid drugs for less than 3 months. Researchers made the TCR library from RNA that was extracted from PBMCs. The source of the sample is a study of regulatory T cells in long-lasting Graves disease. The authors built TCR beta libraries using iRepertoire HTBI primers and Arm-PCR of CDR3 regions. Via MiXCR, TCRdb re-called the multiplex PCR reads, giving one row per CDR3 protein. The profile shows approximately 540,000 distinct CDR3 sequences, about 11% of them singletons. The CDR3 loop spans 12 amino acids. Trimming pared 3 bases from V and 4 bases from J, leaving 6 bases between. These same data were also listed under a study on T cells in Graves' hyperthyroidism and ophthalmopathy.

This receptor was obtained from a woman aged 30 to 39 with Graves disease. Sequencing was performed on peripheral blood mononuclear cells (PBMCs), taken at new diagnosis, from a patient treated with antithyroid drugs. The chain is built from TRBV12-3 or TRBV12-4 and TRBJ1-2, with D unclear. The CDR3 is CASSFNVYGYTF. Written as DNA, the CDR3 is TGTGCCAGCAGTTTTAACGTCTATGGCTACACCTTC.